This T cell receptor beta chain was sequenced during a study of blood T cells in healthy people across ages (dated by TCRdb to between 2014 and 2017). About the full investigation: In model experiments, template switching captured roughly one uniquely barcoded TCR beta cDNA molecule for every two T cells. Age-related changes in TCR beta repertoire diversity were measured in the study by deep sequencing normalized with unique cDNA molecular identifiers. Donors were grouped into four age groups: young (average 16 years), middle-aged (around 39), aged (around 60) and long-lived (roughly 80). To avoid experimental bias, donors of different ages were spread randomly across the sequencing lanes. For two donors (one aged 18 to 30 and one aged 80 or older), the study analyzed two additional independent replicas of 1 million unique cDNA reads from the same blood draw. Beyond this particular receptor, the publication reports: A strong correlation was found between observed TCR beta diversity and the percentage of naive T cells measured by flow cytometry. Observed TCR beta diversity per million T cells fell roughly linearly with age, and a significant reduction was already apparent by age around 44. Compared with the aged group, more naive CD4+ T cells, fewer expanded clones and increased TCR diversity were shown by the long-lived group, suggesting age selection. The CMV infection status of donors was not known, potentially confounding age-related changes in expanded clonotypes. Since profiling was done on bulk unsorted PBMCs, naive and antigen-experienced compartments could not be conclusively compared. Total diversity estimates from one million sequenced T cells were considered lower bounds and underestimates.

Libraries were made using 5' RACE. The sequencer was an Illumina HiSeq 2500. A second roughly 6 to 11 cycle PCR used a sample-barcoded 5' primer and a J-beta primer mix. Each TCR beta cDNA molecule received a unique molecular identifier from a template-switch 5' adaptor carrying 12 random nucleotides. Each sample yielded at least 2.5 million CDR3-containing paired-end reads. The Mint cDNA synthesis kit, primed by a TRBC-specific oligonucleotide, was used to synthesize first-strand cDNA from all RNA. Following uracil-DNA glycosylase treatment, all cDNA underwent a first 18-cycle PCR with the universal primers M1SS and BC2_uni_R. The study's own analysis went as follows. For normalization, 1 million high-quality reads were randomly selected from each sample, with every read carrying a distinct molecular identifier. Reads with shared molecular identifiers were discarded instead of being binned into consensus sequences. MiTCR, set to a Q25 quality threshold and the strictest error-elimination algorithm, was used for CDR3 identification, clonotype clustering and error correction. A nonparametric unseen species model with Euler transformation was used to estimate lower-bound total TCR beta diversity. Using fastp trimming at Q25 and MiXCR clonotype assembly, TCRdb reanalyzed the public sequencing data and kept in-frame beta chains. Rows are unified per CDR3 protein, each entry keeping the most common DNA and genes. TCRdb's processing, not the authors' own work, is the source of the V and J calls. The sample data list about 680,000 distinct CDR3 sequences, and 49% of these were observed just once. The ten largest clones add up to 25% to 35% of the sample.

For this clonotype: There is no known antigen for this receptor. Base qualities are not recorded, but no much larger clone differs from it by a single base.

The donors were about 40 Caucasian individuals from Russia, aged roughly 6 to 90 years, who were systemically healthy. About 9.8 milliliters of peripheral blood were drawn from each donor into EDTA-treated Vacutainer tubes. Ficoll-Paque density-gradient centrifugation was used to isolate PBMCs, with at least 6 million per sample. Trizol reagent was used to extract total RNA from PBMCs, with at least 5 micrograms per sample. The percentages of naive CD45RAhigh/CD27high T cells were determined by flow cytometry on a PBMC aliquot from every donor. The CDR3 measures 13 amino acids from cysteine to phenylalanine. Only the CDR3 DNA is retained, 39 bases long and in frame from the first base. The germline V gene (reference sequence) supplies CDR1 DFQATT and CDR2 SNEGSKA. The V end gives up 3 bases and the J end 0 bases, leaving 2 bases in the junction not matched to a gene.

The rearranged chain carries TRBV20-1 and TRBJ2-7; a stretch of 7 junction bases matches TRBD1. Material: blood. The receptor comes from a woman aged 60 to 75 in good health. The CDR3 reads CSARTGNSYEQYF. In nucleotides, the sequence is TGCAGTGCTAGGACAGGGAACTCCTACGAGCAGTACTTC.